This section outlines one TCR beta chain sequence together with its context. Under the authors' procedure: Using reference gene primer amplification, nucleated cell counts were estimated. Clones were sequenced by immunoSEQ multiplex PCR, and TCRdb holds only the in-frame ones, with some missing. That table furnishes V, J and clone size, whereas the DNA furnished D and trimming. The table has 29,000 or so clones, roughly nine tenths seen once. This entry comes from a study of blood T cell repertoires in COVID-19. Across the whole study: Samples representing acute and convalescent COVID-19 were sourced from the United States, Italy and Spain. T cells, B-cell-depleted T cells, or PBMCs supplied cDNA or gDNA.

Sequencing was performed on peripheral blood. The receptor's source is a human donor in a cohort sampled during active COVID-19.

This CDR3 is CASSLTGQGYGYTF. The CDR3 DNA reads TGTGCCAGCAGTCTTACCGGACAGGGCTATGGCTACACCTTC. The genes are TRBV6-6 and TRBJ1-2; 8 nucleotides agree with TRBD1. The CDR3 runs to 14 residues. The trim removed 5 bases at V and 4 bases at J, leaving 6 bases unmatched. Germline V lookup: CDR1 MNHNY, CDR2 SVGAGI (reference sequence).